This T cell receptor beta chain was profiled in a study of T cells expressing NK-cell markers. CDR3 length: 15 amino acids. For each CDR3 protein, TCRdb gives one entry from its re-call of the 5' RACE reads, without DNA. The sample shows about 260,000 distinct CDR3 sequences, and roughly 4.2% sits with its ten largest clones. This chain connects TRBV21-1 to TRBJ1-4; the TRBD1 assignment by TCRdb is unverifiable without DNA. TRBV21-1 is labeled a pseudogene. The source of this sequence is a woman between 18 and 70 years old in good health. Sequencing was done on a sample of blood T cells: a sorted CD56 or NKG2C T cell subset, CD4+ or CD8+ T cells, or bulk PBMC T cells (not recorded which). This CDR3 reads CASSSQAGRTQRLFF.